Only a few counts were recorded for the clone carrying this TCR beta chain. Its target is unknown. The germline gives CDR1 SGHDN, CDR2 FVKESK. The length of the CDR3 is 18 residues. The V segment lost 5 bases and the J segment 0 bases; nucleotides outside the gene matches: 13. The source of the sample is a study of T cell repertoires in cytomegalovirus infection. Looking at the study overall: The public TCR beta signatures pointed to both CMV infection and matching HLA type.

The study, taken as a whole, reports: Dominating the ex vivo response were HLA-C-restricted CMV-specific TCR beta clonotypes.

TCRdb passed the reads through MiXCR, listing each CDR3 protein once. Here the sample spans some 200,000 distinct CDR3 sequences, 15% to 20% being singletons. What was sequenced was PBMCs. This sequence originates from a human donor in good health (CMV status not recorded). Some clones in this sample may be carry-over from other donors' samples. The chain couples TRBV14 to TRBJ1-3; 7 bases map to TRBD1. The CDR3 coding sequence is TGTGCCAGCAGCTCTCCGTACGACAGGGCAAACTCTGGAAACACCATATATTTT. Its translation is CASSSPYDRANSGNTIYF.